Presented here are 24 T cell receptor beta chains from one specimen sequenced in a study of shared clonotypes between healthy human individuals. Sequenced by immunoSEQ multiplex PCR; TCRdb stores in-frame clones only, minus some. The table includes 2 million to 2.5 million clones, about 93% detected once. In the naive CD8 group, cells lacked CD45RO and were positively selected for CCR7, so terminally differentiated effector memory CD45RA+ cells were left out. Specimen: naive CD8+ T cells from PBMCs. The receptors were sampled from a man between 18 and 29 years old in good health. Some clones in this sample may be carry-over from other donors' samples.

The gene calls are TRBV5-4 and TRBJ2-7; tentatively, D is TRBD1 (6 bases). V gave up 0 bases and J gave up 0 bases, with 7 bases separating them. The CDR3 extends over 14 amino acids. CDR1 and CDR2 from the germline V gene are SGHNT and YYREEE (reference sequence). CDR3 region: CASSLGTDSYEQYF. CDR3 coding DNA: TGTGCCAGCAGCTTGGGGACAGACTCCTACGAGCAGTACTTC.

The chain has TRBV7-9 and TRBJ2-7, with D perhaps TRBD1 (5 bases). This CDR3 comprises 15 residues. Germline loops: CDR1 SEHNR, CDR2 FQNEAQ (reference sequence). Trimming took 7 bases from V and 0 from J, leaving 16 bases between them. For the CDR3, the DNA is TGTGCCAGCAACTCGTGGACGGACATCTCCTACGAGCAGTACTTC. It codes for CASNSWTDISYEQYF.

Written as DNA, the CDR3 is TGTGCCTGGAGTTATAGCGACTACAATGAGCAGTTCTTC. Its protein product is CAWSYSDYNEQFF. This chain connects TRBV30 to TRBJ2-1, with D possibly matching TRBD2 (5 bases). Germline lookup yields CDR1 GTSNPN and CDR2 SVGIG (reference sequence). V lost 2 bases, J lost 3 bases, and 8 bases lay in between. The CDR3 is made up of 13 amino acids.

This sequence joins TRBV6-6 and TRBJ2-7, with a possible D match to TRBD2 (6 bases). CDR3 length: 13 amino acids. Trimming shortened V by 5 bases and J by 4 bases, and 12 bases separated the two germline ends. Germline CDR1 and CDR2: MNHNY and SVGAGI (reference sequence). The CDR3 DNA follows: TGTGCCAGCAGTGCCGGGACTTATTACGAGCAGTACTTC. Amino acid sequence: CASSAGTYYEQYF.

The gene calls are TRBV7-9 and TRBJ2-7; 7 nucleotides line up with TRBD1. This CDR3 region has 14 residues. Losses at the gene ends were 0 bases for V and 7 bases for J; bases not matched to a gene: 6. Germline V gene sequence: CDR1 SEHNR, CDR2 FQNEAQ (reference sequence). Here the CDR3 reads CASSLAQTGREQYF. DNA of the CDR3: TGTGCCAGCAGCTTAGCCCAGACAGGGCGTGAGCAGTACTTC.

The chain has TRBV4-3 and TRBJ2-4, with TRBD2 matching over 7 bases. Germline V gives CDR1 LGHNA, CDR2 YSLEER. V shed 0 bases and J 5 bases; nucleotides not matched to a gene: 13. The CDR3 contains 18 residues. CDR3 region: CASSQDQPYQRGQNIQYF. In DNA, the CDR3 is TGCGCCAGCAGCCAAGATCAGCCCTATCAGCGGGGCCAAAACATTCAGTACTTC.

This clone came up once. The CDR3 here is CASSPAPPPTDTQYF. DNA of the CDR3: TGCGCCAGCAGCCCCGCGCCTCCACCCACAGATACGCAGTATTTT. The V and J genes are TRBV5-1 and TRBJ2-3; D is unresolved. The germline CDR1 and CDR2 sequences are SGHRS and YFSETQ. Trimming pared 4 bases from V and 2 bases from J, leaving 14 bases between. This CDR3 has 15 amino acids.

The chain combines TRBV28 with TRBJ2-2, with D perhaps TRBD1 (6 bases). V was cut by 10 bases and J by 4 bases, with 16 bases left in between. CDR3 length equals 14 residues. CDR1 and CDR2 (germline): MDHEN, SYDVKM. CDR3 in amino acids: CATRGREGTGELFF. Written as DNA, the CDR3 is TGTGCCACCAGGGGCAGGGAAGGCACCGGGGAGCTGTTTTTT. Together with reference TRBV28 and TRBJ2-2, the CDR3 gives the full variable domain: DVKVTQSSRYLVKRTGEKVFLECVQDMDHENMFWYRQDPGLGLRLIYFSYDVKMKEKGDIPEGYSVSREKKERFSLILESASTNQTSMYLCATRGREGTGELFFGEGSRLTVL.

The chain is built from TRBV7-9 and TRBJ2-2, with 7 nucleotides matching TRBD2. The CDR3 spans 13 residues. CDR1 SEHNR and CDR2 FQNEAQ come from the germline V gene (reference sequence). The ends lost 7 bases at V and 4 bases at J; junction bases unmatched: 3. CDR3 sequence: CASTAGATGELFF. The CDR3 DNA follows: TGTGCCAGCACCGCGGGAGCCACCGGGGAGCTGTTTTTT.

The V and J genes are TRBV27 and TRBJ2-1; 7 bases are shared with TRBD1. The CDR3 sequence is 14 residues long. Germline V gene lookup returns CDR1 MNHEY and CDR2 SMNVEV (reference sequence). Unmatched junction bases numbered 5, after V lost 5 bases and J lost 4 bases. The CDR3 DNA follows: TGTGCCAGCAGTCCCGAGGGGGCATACAATGAGCAGTTCTTC. It yields the protein CASSPEGAYNEQFF.

The chain joins TRBV6-5 to TRBJ1-2, with D possibly being TRBD1 (5 bases). The ends were cut back, 0 bases at V and 7 bases at J, with 15 bases in the middle. Germline CDR1 MNHEY, CDR2 SVGAGI. The CDR3 length is 15 residues. CDR3 sequence reads: CASSYSSSGNLGYTF. The CDR3 nucleotides are TGTGCCAGCAGTTACTCGAGCTCAGGGAATCTTGGCTACACCTTC.

The chain recombines TRBV11-2 with TRBJ1-1; 7 nucleotides align to TRBD1. There are 17 residues in the CDR3. Germline V gene lookup returns CDR1 SGHAT and CDR2 FQNNGV. The junction had 11 bases not matched to a gene; V was cut back by 1 base and J by 3 bases. The CDR3 coding sequence is TGTGCCAGCAGCTTAGTTGGGGGGCTTACAGGGGACACTGAAGCTTTCTTT. Encoded protein: CASSLVGGLTGDTEAFF.

The CDR3 coding sequence is TGTGCCAGCAGCTTAAGGAGGAGGGGGCTGAACACTGAAGCTTTCTTT. It yields the protein CASSLRRRGLNTEAFF. The chain couples TRBV7-3 to TRBJ1-1; 7 bases are shared with TRBD1. In germline, CDR1 is SGHTA, CDR2 FQGTGA. The CDR3 extends over 16 amino acids. V lost 1 base, J lost 0 bases, and 5 bases stayed unmatched.

The genes are TRBV27 and TRBJ2-7; D unresolved. This CDR3 has 13 residues. CDR1 is MNHEY, CDR2 SMNVEV, per germline (reference sequence). V was trimmed by 4 bases and J by 4 bases, leaving 11 bases between them. The CDR3: CASSSPPWYEQYF. DNA of the CDR3: TGTGCCAGCAGTTCCCCCCCCTGGTACGAGCAGTACTTC.

This rearrangement joins TRBV6-1 to TRBJ1-5; TRBD1 might be the D (5 bases). This CDR3 is 16 amino acids long. The germline V gene encodes CDR1 MNHNS and CDR2 SASEGT. V was trimmed by 2 bases and J by 2 bases, leaving 13 bases between them. The CDR3 loop is CASSEPRVMGNQPQHF. CDR3 nucleotides: TGTGCCAGCAGTGAACCCAGGGTAATGGGCAATCAGCCCCAGCATTTT.

V and J are TRBV19 and TRBJ2-7; D ambiguous. The CDR3 extends over 13 amino acids. Per germline, CDR1 LNHDA and CDR2 SQIVND (reference sequence). V lost 3 bases, J lost 3 bases, and 9 bases lay in between. The CDR3 sequence is CASSMQVNYEQYF. CDR3 nucleotide sequence: TGTGCCAGTAGTATGCAGGTCAACTACGAGCAGTACTTC.

The rearrangement uses TRBV4-2 and TRBJ2-1; D is tentatively TRBD1 or TRBD2 (5 bases each). There are 14 residues in the CDR3. V gave up 3 bases and J gave up 5 bases, with 11 bases separating them. Germline V gene data show CDR1 as LGHNA and CDR2 as YNFKEQ. CDR3 sequence reads: CASSHVGDDNEQFF. The CDR3 DNA follows: TGTGCCAGCAGCCACGTCGGGGACGACAATGAGCAGTTCTTC.

The chain has TRBV7-9 and TRBJ2-5, with D maybe TRBD2 (5 bases). The CDR3 runs 12 residues. V was pared by 9 bases and J by 4 bases, with 12 bases between. CDR1 and CDR2 from the germline V gene are SEHNR and FQNEAQ (reference sequence). The chain's CDR3 is CASCLGGETQYF. The CDR3 bases are TGTGCCAGTTGTCTTGGAGGAGAGACCCAGTACTTC.

With regard to this clone: The sample has other DNA sequences that encode this CDR3 too. V gene TRBV28 combines with J gene TRBJ2-7; D ambiguous. The CDR3 covers 13 residues. Germline-derived CDR1 and CDR2 are MDHEN and SYDVKM. With 5 bases removed from V and 0 bases from J, the gap between germline ends came to 8 bases. The DNA of the CDR3 is TGTGCCAGCAGTCCACTGAGCTCCTACGAGCAGTACTTC. As protein: CASSPLSSYEQYF.

V and J are TRBV15 and TRBJ1-1; D is unresolved. Trimming stripped 8 bases from V and 4 bases from J, with 20 bases between. The germline CDR1 and CDR2 sequences are LNHNV and YYDKDF (reference sequence). CDR3 length: 15 residues. The CDR3 DNA reads TGTGCCACCGCAGGTGGCACCCTAACTGGCACTGAAGCTTTCTTT. Residues: CATAGGTLTGTEAFF.

In DNA, the CDR3 is TGTGCCATCAGTGGGCCACCTCTTGGGCAGCAAGAGACCCAGTACTTC. Its protein is CAISGPPLGQQETQYF. This sequence joins TRBV10-3 and TRBJ2-5; D is ambiguous. The CDR3 has 16 residues. Germline values: CDR1 ENHRY, CDR2 SYGVKD. Trimming pared 4 bases from V and 2 bases from J, leaving 17 bases between.

The CDR3 DNA reads TGTGCCAGCAGCTCAAGTACCAGGGAAGCTAACTATGGCTACACCTTC. Translated: CASSSSTREANYGYTF. This chain connects TRBV9 to TRBJ1-2; a possible D gene is TRBD1 (5 bases). Germline V gene data show CDR1 as SGDLS and CDR2 as YYNGEE. Trimming cost V 4 bases and J 0 bases, with 16 bases left between them. This CDR3 region has 16 residues.

The chain combines TRBV2 with TRBJ2-5; perhaps D is TRBD1 or TRBD2 (7 bases each). V was pared by 6 bases and J by 0 bases, with 11 bases between. The CDR3 consists of 14 residues. Germline lookup yields CDR1 SNHLY and CDR2 FYNNEI. The CDR3 DNA is TGTGCCAGCAGCGGGGGGACAGACCAAGAGACCCAGTACTTC. This translates into CASSGGTDQETQYF.

The chain is built from TRBV29-1 and TRBJ1-1; tentatively, D is TRBD1 (5 bases). Trimming removed 7 bases at V and 1 base at J, with 13 bases between. CDR1 is SQVTM and CDR2 is ANQGSEA in the germline V gene. CDR3 length: 13 amino acids. The CDR3 is CSAAGGRNTEAFF. CDR3 nucleotides: TGCAGCGCTGCGGGGGGGAGGAACACTGAAGCTTTCTTT.